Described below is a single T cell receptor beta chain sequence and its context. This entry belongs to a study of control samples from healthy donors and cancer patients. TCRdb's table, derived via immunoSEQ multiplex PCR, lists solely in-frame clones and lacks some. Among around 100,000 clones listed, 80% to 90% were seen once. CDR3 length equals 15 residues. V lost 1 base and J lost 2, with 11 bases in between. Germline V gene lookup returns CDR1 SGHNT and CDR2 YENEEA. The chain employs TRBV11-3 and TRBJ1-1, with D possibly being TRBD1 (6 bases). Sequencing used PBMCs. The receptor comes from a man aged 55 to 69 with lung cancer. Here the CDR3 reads CASSLGPGVNTEAFF. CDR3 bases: TGTGCCAGCAGCTTAGGCCCAGGGGTTAACACTGAAGCTTTCTTT.